The TCR beta chain described here comes from a study of blood T cell repertoires in COVID-19. Study overall: Sites across the United States, Italy and Spain contributed samples from acute and convalescent COVID-19. From T cells, B-cell-depleted T cells, or PBMCs came the material, which was cDNA or gDNA.

The V end lost 5 bases, the J end lost 4 bases, and 11 bases lay between the germline ends. CDR3 length equals 13 residues. Germline CDR1 and CDR2: SNHLY and FYNNEI. Authors' data handling: Amplification of reference gene primers was used by the study to estimate nucleated cell counts. Repertoires were generated with immunoSEQ multiplex PCR, while TCRdb's copy carries only in-frame clones and drops some. Clone size and the V and J calls come from that table; the DNA yielded D and trimming. Of around 23,000 clones listed, approximately 86% were seen once; the top ten hold 15% to 20%. The chain is built from TRBV2 and TRBJ1-2; D perhaps matches TRBD1 (6 bases). Sequenced material: peripheral blood. The sequence was obtained from a human donor with acute or convalescent COVID-19. The donor label of this sample is uncertain. Here the CDR3 reads CASSPTGGYGYTF. CDR3 nucleotides: TGTGCCAGCAGTCCGACAGGAGGCTATGGCTACACCTTC.